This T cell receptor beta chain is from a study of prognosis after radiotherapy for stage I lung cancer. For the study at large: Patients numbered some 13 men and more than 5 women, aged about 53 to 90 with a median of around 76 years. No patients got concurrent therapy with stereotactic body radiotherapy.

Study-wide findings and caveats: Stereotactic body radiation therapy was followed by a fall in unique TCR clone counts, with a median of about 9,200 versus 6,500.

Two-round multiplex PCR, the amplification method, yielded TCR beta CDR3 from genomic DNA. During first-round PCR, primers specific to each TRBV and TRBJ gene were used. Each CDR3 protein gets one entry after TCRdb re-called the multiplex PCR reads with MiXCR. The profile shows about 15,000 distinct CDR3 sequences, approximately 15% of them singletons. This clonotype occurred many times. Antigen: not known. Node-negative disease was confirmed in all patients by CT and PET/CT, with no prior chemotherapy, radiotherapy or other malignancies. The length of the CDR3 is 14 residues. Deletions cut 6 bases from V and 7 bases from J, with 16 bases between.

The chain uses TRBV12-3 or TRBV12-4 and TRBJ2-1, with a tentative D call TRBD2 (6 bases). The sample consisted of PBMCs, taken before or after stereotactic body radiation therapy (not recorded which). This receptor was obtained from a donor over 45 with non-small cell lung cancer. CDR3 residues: CASRYGGIKNEQFF. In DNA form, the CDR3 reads TGTGCCAGCAGATACGGGGGTATAAAGAATGAGCAGTTCTTC.